This passage covers 8 T cell receptor beta chains from one sample sequenced in a study of read filtering for tumor transcriptome and immune sequencing. From approximately 430 ng of RNA, a library with molecular barcoded alpha/delta and beta/gamma adaptors was made. TCRdb reprocessed the reads with MiXCR, giving one entry per CDR3 protein. Altogether tens of thousands of distinct CDR3 sequences are present, approximately 13% being singletons, with the ten largest covering about 70%. Sequenced input: a population of CD138-negative cells sorted from bone marrow. These receptors were taken from a donor over 35 with multiple myeloma.

As regards this clonotype: It may be a read error: a sequence one base away is much more abundant. This sequence joins TRBV20-1 and TRBJ1-2; the D gene is possibly TRBD1 (5 bases). From germline, CDR1 is DFQATT and CDR2 SNEGSKA (reference sequence). This CDR3 has 12 amino acids. CDR3 sequence (DNA): TGCAGTTCTAGAGGCAGGGATTTTGGCTACACCTTC. Residues: CSSRGRDFGYTF.

This clonotype was seen many times. This chain uses TRBV6-6 with TRBJ2-5, with a tentative D call TRBD2 (6 bases). Trimming shortened V by 2 bases and J by 5 bases, and 9 bases separated the two germline ends. This CDR3 contains 13 residues. The germline gives CDR1 MNHNY, CDR2 SVGAGI (reference sequence). The CDR3 nucleotides are TGTGCCAGCAGTTACCTGGGAGGCGAGACCCAGTACTTC. Translation gives CASSYLGGETQYF.

This clonotype was detected a few times. This rearrangement joins TRBV5-4 to TRBJ2-6, with TRBD1 matching over 8 bases. With V trimmed by 3 bases and J by 4 bases, 12 bases remained unmatched. The germline V gene has CDR1 SGHNT and CDR2 YYREEE (reference sequence). CDR3 size: 18 residues. The CDR3 sequence: CASSSDREASLGANVLTF. As DNA, the CDR3 is TGTGCCAGCAGCTCGGACAGGGAAGCGTCCCTGGGGGCCAACGTCCTGACTTTC.

The table lists this clonotype with many counts. This sequence joins TRBV9 and TRBJ2-1; D might be TRBD1 or TRBD2, each matching 5 bases. This CDR3 region has 15 residues. Per germline, CDR1 SGDLS and CDR2 YYNGEE. V dropped 3 bases and J dropped 8 bases, with 18 bases sitting between them. The CDR3 coding sequence is TGTGCCAGCAGCGCTGGGGGTCTCTTGAGGCATGAGCAGTTCTTC. The encoded protein is CASSAGGLLRHEQFF.

This clonotype showed up many times. V is TRBV5-1 and J is TRBJ1-1, with a weak D call TRBD1 (5 bases). V gave up 2 bases and J gave up 5 bases, with 16 bases separating them. Germline values: CDR1 SGHRS, CDR2 YFSETQ. The CDR3 sequence is 15 residues long. Here the CDR3 reads CASSFLGDRGTEAFF. Written as DNA, the CDR3 is TGCGCCAGCAGCTTTCTGGGGGACCGCGGAACTGAAGCTTTCTTT.

In this sample, this clonotype turned up once. The likely explanation is a read error, given a far larger clone one base away. The rearrangement uses TRBV11-2 and TRBJ2-1; D perhaps matches TRBD1 (5 bases). Germline-derived CDR1 and CDR2 are SGHAT and FQNNGV. The CDR3 is made up of 15 amino acids. The CDR3 loop reads CAGSLELAGKNEQFF. CDR3 bases: TGTGCCGGCAGCTTGGAGTTGGCAGGGAAGAATGAGCAGTTCTTC.

Of note for this clonotype: This likely reflects a read error, since a far larger clone is one base away. This chain links TRBV9 with TRBJ2-7, with 7 bases matching TRBD1. This CDR3 region has 13 residues. Germline CDR1 is SGDLS and CDR2 is YYNGEE. V was pared by 4 bases and J by 9 bases, with 10 bases of the junction left unmatched. The CDR3 is CASSLGGNRGQYF. As DNA, the CDR3 is TGTGCCAGCAGCTTAGGTGGGAACAGGGGGCAGTACTTC. The variable domain in full, with the rest retrieved from reference TRBV9 and TRBJ2-7, is DSGVTQTPKHLITATGQRVTLRCSPRSGDLSVYWYQQSLDQGLQFLIQYYNGEERAKGNILERFSAQQFPDLHSELNLSSLELGDSALYFCASSLGGNRGQYFGPGTRLTVT.

This clonotype was seen at least ten times. The CDR3 DNA is TGTGCCAGCAGCTTGCGACAGGGTACCTACGAGCAGTACTTC. It codes for CASSLRQGTYEQYF. This chain joins TRBV5-4 and TRBJ2-7; 7 positions agree with TRBD1. Germline assignment: CDR1 SGHNT and CDR2 YYREEE (reference sequence). V lost 1 base, J lost 2 bases, and 3 bases stayed unmatched. The CDR3 runs 14 residues.